Presented here are 27 T cell receptor beta chains from one specimen sequenced in a study of vaccination and CD4 T cells after COVID-19. Treatment in this sample: approximately 11-day PBMC culture with coronavirus spike peptide pools or control peptides (ViraFEST assay). Scientists ran DNA taken from cultured CD4+ T cells through the Oncomine TCR Beta short-read assay for sequencing. TCRdb reanalysed the PCR reads using MiXCR and keeps one entry per CDR3 protein. The sample has roughly 15,000 distinct CDR3 sequences, about 48% seen once. No antigen is known for these receptors. The material was CD4+ T cells from blood, cultured in vitro, obtained before SARS-CoV-2 vaccination. The receptor set was obtained from a human donor who had recovered from COVID-19.

CDR3: CASSRGQGPYGYTF. For the CDR3, the DNA is TGTGCCAGCAGCCGGGGACAGGGTCCATATGGCTACACCTTC. The chain recombines TRBV7-2 with TRBJ1-2; 9 nucleotides line up with TRBD1. Germline CDR1 is SGHTA and CDR2 is FQGNSA. V trimming: 5 bases; J trimming: 5 bases; junction bases outside the gene matches: 6. CDR3 length: 14 amino acids.

This clonotype was observed a single time. V gene TRBV9 combines with J gene TRBJ2-1; D is tentatively TRBD1 or TRBD2 (5 bases each). Germline CDR1 SGDLS, CDR2 YYNGEE. Trimming took 4 bases from V and 8 from J, leaving 10 bases between them. There are 12 residues in the CDR3. CDR3 nucleotides: TGTGCCAGCAGCAGGAGAGGGGATGAGCAGTTCTTC. Translation: CASSRRGDEQFF.

The chain links TRBV5-4 to TRBJ1-2; D is unresolved. Looked up from germline, CDR1 is SGHNT and CDR2 is YYREEE (reference sequence). CDR3 length: 13 amino acids. V was clipped by 0 bases and J by 6 bases, with 9 bases between them. The CDR3 region is CASSLERRDGYTF. The CDR3, as DNA: TGTGCCAGCAGCTTGGAAAGGAGAGATGGCTACACCTTC.

The chain couples TRBV28 to TRBJ1-5, with a weak D call TRBD1 (6 bases). Trimming pared 8 bases from V and 0 bases from J, leaving 17 bases between. This CDR3 spans 16 amino acids. Germline V gene sequence: CDR1 MDHEN, CDR2 SYDVKM. CDR3 coding DNA: TGTGCCAGCGCCTACAGGGCTCGATATAGCAATCAGCCCCAGCATTTT. It codes for CASAYRARYSNQPQHF.

The rearrangement joins TRBV27 to TRBJ2-7; maybe TRBD1 (5 bases). The CDR3 covers 14 residues. Per germline, CDR1 MNHEY and CDR2 SMNVEV (reference sequence). V lost 3 bases to trimming and J lost 6 bases, with 15 bases between them. The CDR3 coding sequence is TGTGCCAGCAGTTTCTGGCAGGGTAGTTCCGAGCAGTACTTC. It encodes CASSFWQGSSEQYF.

This clonotype has only a few counts. The chain combines TRBV15 with TRBJ2-3, with unresolved D. V was shortened by 5 bases and J by 0 bases, with 3 bases between the two germline ends. The CDR3 contains 12 residues. Looked up from germline, CDR1 is LNHNV and CDR2 is YYDKDF (reference sequence). This CDR3 reads CATSPSTDTQYF. CDR3 in DNA: TGTGCCACCAGCCCTAGCACAGATACGCAGTATTTT.

This clonotype appeared a few times. This rearrangement joins TRBV19 to TRBJ1-5, with a weak D call TRBD1 (6 bases). V was cut by 7 bases and J by 0 bases, with 13 bases left in between. The germline gives CDR1 LNHDA, CDR2 SQIVND (reference sequence). The CDR3 runs 15 residues. Here the CDR3 DNA reads TGTGCCAGTAAGGGGCAGGGGAATAGCAATCAGCCCCAGCATTTT. This gives the protein CASKGQGNSNQPQHF.

The gene calls are TRBV27 and TRBJ2-1; 7 positions match TRBD1. The CDR3 sequence is 13 residues long. The V and J ends lost 9 bases and 5 bases, in that order; junction bases with no gene match: 7. Germline-derived CDR1 and CDR2 are MNHEY and SMNVEV (reference sequence). In DNA form, the CDR3 reads TGTGCCAGACCCGGACAGGACCACAATGAGCAGTTCTTC. Its protein product is CARPGQDHNEQFF.

V gene TRBV2 combines with J gene TRBJ2-2, with D perhaps TRBD2 (6 bases). This CDR3 region has 13 residues. Germline V gene sequence: CDR1 SNHLY, CDR2 FYNNEI. V lost 3 bases and J lost 5, with 7 bases in between. CDR3 loop: CASSDAGTGELFF. The DNA for the CDR3 is TGTGCCAGCAGTGATGCGGGGACCGGGGAGCTGTTTTTT.

The chain couples TRBV7-9 to TRBJ1-2; TRBD1 agrees at 9 bases. In germline, CDR1 is SEHNR, CDR2 FQNEAQ (reference sequence). With 1 base clipped from V and 8 bases from J, the junction kept 5 bases outside the gene matches. The CDR3 length is 14 residues. In DNA form, the CDR3 reads TGTGCCAGCAGCTTAGAACAGGGGGCTGGGGGCTACACCTTC. This sequence encodes CASSLEQGAGGYTF.

The genes are TRBV2 and TRBJ1-1; maybe TRBD1 (5 bases). Looked up from germline, CDR1 is SNHLY and CDR2 is FYNNEI. V lost 8 bases and J 1 base, leaving 17 bases between the germline ends. CDR3 length equals 15 residues. The CDR3 region is CASSPLREPNTEAFF. CDR3 nucleotides: TGTGCCAGCTCCCCGCTCAGGGAACCGAACACTGAAGCTTTCTTT.

The chain carries TRBV7-9 and TRBJ2-7; D is undetermined. This CDR3 has 12 residues. With 2 bases removed from V and 4 bases from J, the gap between germline ends came to 6 bases. Germline CDR1 and CDR2: SEHNR and FQNEAQ (reference sequence). The CDR3 reads CASSLSAYEQYF. DNA of the CDR3: TGTGCCAGCAGCTTAAGTGCTTACGAGCAGTACTTC.

The sample holds a few counts of this clonotype. This chain uses TRBV27 with TRBJ2-2; no clear D. Germline V CDR1 and CDR2: MNHEY, SMNVEV (reference sequence). The CDR3 contains 13 residues. V shed 4 bases and J shed 6 bases, with 9 bases lying between them. CDR3 DNA sequence: TGTGCCAGCAGTTATACTCACGCCGGGGAGCTGTTTTTT. It is translated as CASSYTHAGELFF.

This clonotype appeared a single time. The rearrangement links TRBV7-3 to TRBJ1-1; D is uncertain. This CDR3 comprises 14 residues. Germline V gene data show CDR1 as SGHTA and CDR2 as FQGTGA. V lost 0 bases, J lost 1 base, and 6 bases lay in between. The CDR3 region is CASSLTSANTEAFF. For the CDR3, the DNA is TGTGCCAGCAGCTTAACGAGTGCGAACACTGAAGCTTTCTTT.

This clonotype was counted a few times. CDR3 in amino acids: CASSLDPFQPQHF. The DNA of the CDR3 is TGTGCCAGCAGCTTAGACCCGTTTCAGCCCCAGCATTTT. This sequence joins TRBV7-7 and TRBJ1-5; no clear D gene. V was shortened by 1 base and J by 6 bases, with 7 bases between the two germline ends. The CDR3 is 13 amino acids. The germline V gene encodes CDR1 SSHAT and CDR2 FNYEAQ (reference sequence).

This chain joins TRBV4-2 and TRBJ1-1; D is possibly TRBD1 (5 bases). CDR3 length: 14 residues. V was trimmed by 0 bases and J by 10 bases, leaving 15 bases between them. Germline V gives CDR1 LGHNA, CDR2 YNFKEQ. The DNA for the CDR3 is TGTGCCAGCAGCCAAGATATGAGGGGAGCTGTAGCTTTCTTT. Its translation is CASSQDMRGAVAFF.

The rearrangement joins TRBV9 to TRBJ2-1, with 8 positions matching TRBD1. Per the germline V gene, CDR1 is SGDLS and CDR2 is YYNGEE. The J segment lost 3 bases and the V segment lost 0 bases, leaving 8 bases of the junction unmatched. The CDR3 spans 17 residues. DNA for the CDR3: TGTGCCAGCAGCGTAGACCCCGGACAGGGCATCTACAATGAGCAGTTCTTC. This encodes CASSVDPGQGIYNEQFF.

The chain uses TRBV20-1 and TRBJ2-5, with D possibly being TRBD1 (6 bases). V was cut by 2 bases and J by 6 bases, with 13 bases left in between. Germline lookup yields CDR1 DFQATT and CDR2 SNEGSKA (reference sequence). This CDR3 is built from 13 residues. CDR3 sequence reads: CSARTQGSKTQYF. The CDR3 DNA reads as TGCAGTGCTAGAACACAGGGTTCCAAGACCCAGTACTTC.

J is TRBJ2-5 and V is TRBV20-1, with D perhaps matching TRBD1 (5 bases). Germline CDR1 reads DFQATT; CDR2 reads SNEGSKA (reference sequence). This CDR3 spans 15 amino acids. With 0 bases removed from V and 6 bases from J, the gap between germline ends came to 17 bases. This CDR3 reads CSARDGLGLGQTQYF. The CDR3 bases are TGCAGTGCTAGAGATGGCTTGGGGTTGGGGCAGACCCAGTACTTC.

The rearrangement links TRBV29-1 to TRBJ1-1; 7 positions agree with TRBD1. This CDR3 has 13 residues. The V and J ends lost 7 bases and 0 bases, in that order; junction bases with no gene match: 5. Germline assignment: CDR1 SQVTM and CDR2 ANQGSEA. The CDR3 loop reads CSGARGMNTEAFF. The CDR3, as DNA: TGCAGCGGTGCCAGGGGGATGAACACTGAAGCTTTCTTT.

The chain carries TRBV11-2 and TRBJ2-1; D unresolved. The germline V and J ends were trimmed by 5 bases and 6 bases, with 8 bases remaining between them. From germline, CDR1 is SGHAT and CDR2 FQNNGV. The CDR3 spans 12 residues. CDR3 sequence: CASSLQGNEQFF. The CDR3 DNA is TGTGCCAGCAGCCTTCAAGGCAATGAGCAGTTCTTC.

The V gene is TRBV20-1, the J gene TRBJ2-3; D ambiguous. The CDR3 has 13 residues. Deletions cut 6 bases from V and 5 bases from J, with 15 bases between. Germline CDR1 and CDR2: DFQATT and SNEGSKA (reference sequence). The CDR3 bases are TGCAGTGCCTTCGGGCCAGAGAGAGATACGCAGTATTTT. This gives the protein CSAFGPERDTQYF.

The DNA for the CDR3 is TGTGCCAGCAGTTACTCGCGACAGGCTGGAAACACCATATATTTT. Protein: CASSYSRQAGNTIYF. The J gene is TRBJ1-3, the V gene TRBV6-2 or TRBV6-3, with D possibly TRBD1 on 6 matching bases. There are 15 residues in the CDR3. Per the germline V gene, CDR1 is MNHEY and CDR2 is SVGEGT. Between the trimmed V and J ends, which lost 0 bases and 2 bases, there was a span of 8 bases.

With regard to this clonotype: An end of the junction does not agree with germline; a read error may underlie this. This chain links TRBV19 with TRBJ1-5, with a possible D match to TRBD1 (5 bases). This CDR3 has 16 amino acids. Per germline, CDR1 LNHDA and CDR2 SQIVND (reference sequence). The CDR3 nucleotides are TGTGCCAGTAGTCCTGGGGCAGGGTTTCCCAATCAGCCCCAGCGTTTT. Protein: CASSPGAGFPNQPQRF. The full variable domain, with the rest looked up from reference TRBV19 and TRBJ1-5, is DGGITQSPKYLFRKEGQNVTLSCEQNLNHDAMYWYRQDPGQGLRLIYYSQIVNDFQKGDIAEGYSVSREKKESFPLTVTSAQKNPTAFYLCASSPGAGFPNQPQRFGDGTRLSIL.

This clonotype was picked up a small number of times. The J gene is TRBJ1-3, the V gene TRBV27; the D gene is possibly TRBD1 (6 bases). Per the germline V gene, CDR1 is MNHEY and CDR2 is SMNVEV (reference sequence). The CDR3 is made up of 14 amino acids. V lost 6 bases and J lost 2, with 11 bases in between. The CDR3 DNA follows: TGTGCCAGCAGCCGAGGGGGTACTGGAAACACCATATATTTT. This sequence encodes CASSRGGTGNTIYF.

The V and J genes are TRBV5-1 and TRBJ2-1; 7 positions match TRBD2. The V gene's germline CDR1 is SGHRS and CDR2 YFSETQ. The CDR3 covers 12 residues. V shed 7 bases, J shed 7 bases, and the junction held 5 bases outside the gene matches. CDR3 residues: CASGLVANEQFF. DNA of the CDR3: TGCGCCAGCGGACTAGTCGCGAATGAGCAGTTCTTC.

This chain links TRBV7-3 with TRBJ1-1; D unresolved. This CDR3 has 14 amino acids. In germline, CDR1 is SGHTA, CDR2 FQGTGA. The V end was cut by 3 bases, the J end by 1 base, with 9 bases between. The CDR3 nucleotides read TGTGCCAGCAGCTTGGAGTTTACGAACACTGAAGCTTTCTTT. This translates into CASSLEFTNTEAFF.